The 19 T cell receptor beta chains below all came from one sample that was sequenced in a study of OX40 agonist ivuxolimab in advanced cancers. Clones were sequenced by immunoSEQ multiplex PCR, and TCRdb holds only the in-frame ones, with some missing. The sample holds around 20,000 clones; 80% to 85% are singletons and the top ten take 36%. The source material was CD4+ or CD8+ T cells sorted from blood, sampled in a trial of the OX40 agonist ivuxolimab. The receptors stem from an adult with an advanced solid tumor such as melanoma, head and neck, liver or kidney cancer.

The chain combines TRBV6-1 with TRBJ1-3, with TRBD1 matching over 8 bases. The CDR3 sequence is 15 residues long. V was pared by 10 bases and J by 0 bases, with 8 bases of the junction left unmatched. The V gene's germline CDR1 is MNHNS and CDR2 SASEGT. The chain's CDR3 is CATSGTGPSGNTIYF. CDR3 in DNA: TGTGCCACCTCCGGGACAGGCCCCTCTGGAAACACCATATATTTT.

The chain has TRBV27 and TRBJ2-7; 9 bases agree with TRBD1. This CDR3 contains 15 residues. J was trimmed by 0 bases and V by 5 bases; bases with no gene match: 5. The germline V gene encodes CDR1 MNHEY and CDR2 SMNVEV (reference sequence). The CDR3 nucleotides are TGTGCCAGCAGTGTAGGACAGGGGCCCTCCTACGAGCAGTACTTC. It encodes CASSVGQGPSYEQYF.

The J gene is TRBJ2-5, the V gene TRBV11-2; 12 bases fit TRBD2. The CDR3 extends over 18 amino acids. Germline CDR1 is SGHAT and CDR2 is FQNNGV. Trimming removed 1 base from V and 2 bases from J; junction bases left unmatched: 8. CDR3 sequence: CASSLGLRTSGAQETQYF. The CDR3 DNA reads TGTGCCAGCAGCTTAGGTCTACGGACTAGCGGGGCGCAAGAGACCCAGTACTTC.

The table lists this clone with a count of one. The V call is TRBV30, the J call TRBJ1-4; D possibly corresponds to TRBD1 (6 bases). CDR3 length: 15 residues. V lost 2 bases and J lost 6, with 16 bases in between. CDR1 and CDR2 (germline): GTSNPN, SVGIG (reference sequence). CDR3 region: CAWSPGLGGYEKLFF. The CDR3 DNA follows: TGTGCCTGGAGTCCGGGCCTAGGGGGGTATGAAAAACTGTTTTTT.

V and J are TRBV7-2 and TRBJ2-7, with TRBD2 matching 9 bases. CDR1 and CDR2 from the germline V gene are SGHTA and FQGNSA. V was pared by 1 base and J by 4 bases, with 5 bases of the junction left unmatched. The CDR3 length is 15 residues. The CDR3 loop is CASSLVVAGEYEQYF. In DNA, the CDR3 is TGTGCCAGCAGCTTAGTGGTAGCGGGAGAGTACGAGCAGTACTTC. Together with reference TRBV7-2 and TRBJ2-7, the CDR3 gives the full variable domain: GAGVSQSPSNKVTEKGKDVELRCDPISGHTALYWYRQSLGQGLEFLIYFQGNSAPDKSGLPSDRFSAERTGGSVSTLTIQRTQQEDSAVYLCASSLVVAGEYEQYFGPGTRLTVT.

DNA of the CDR3: TGTGCCAGCAGCCCCCGGGACAGGGGCCCCTACGAGCAGTACTTC. Its translation: CASSPRDRGPYEQYF. The rearrangement joins TRBV7-9 to TRBJ2-7; 10 bases fit TRBD1. The V segment lost 5 bases and the J segment 2 bases; nucleotides outside the gene matches: 6. The CDR3 extends over 15 amino acids. Germline CDR1 SEHNR, CDR2 FQNEAQ (reference sequence).

The chain carries TRBV27 and TRBJ2-7; D possibly corresponds to TRBD1 (5 bases). This CDR3 is built from 15 residues. The V end lost 6 bases, the J end lost 0 bases, and 15 bases lay between the germline ends. Germline V gene lookup returns CDR1 MNHEY and CDR2 SMNVEV (reference sequence). CDR3 loop: CASSSLGRDSYEQYF. CDR3 DNA sequence: TGTGCCAGCAGCAGCCTCGGCAGGGACTCCTACGAGCAGTACTTC.

The chain has TRBV9 and TRBJ2-1, with D hard to call. This CDR3 spans 13 amino acids. The V gene lost 4 bases and the J gene lost 9 bases, with 14 bases spanning the gap. Per germline, CDR1 SGDLS and CDR2 YYNGEE. CDR3 protein: CASSQRSGGEQFF. CDR3 coding DNA: TGTGCCAGCAGCCAACGATCCGGTGGTGAGCAGTTCTTC.

This chain links TRBV4-3 with TRBJ2-7; D is uncertain. The CDR3 sequence is 14 residues long. Germline V gene sequence: CDR1 LGHNA, CDR2 YSLEER. Trimming removed 0 bases at V and 1 base at J, with 7 bases between. The chain's CDR3 is CASSQDKGSYEQYF. In DNA, the CDR3 is TGCGCCAGCAGCCAAGACAAGGGTTCCTACGAGCAGTACTTC.

The rearrangement links TRBV9 to TRBJ1-3; a possible D gene is TRBD1 (5 bases). Trimming pared 4 bases from V and 1 base from J, leaving 9 bases between. This CDR3 is 14 amino acids long. Germline values: CDR1 SGDLS, CDR2 YYNGEE. The CDR3 DNA is TGTGCCAGCAGCCCTGGGGGTTCTGGAAACACCATATATTTT. As protein: CASSPGGSGNTIYF.

The V and J genes are TRBV6-6 and TRBJ2-7; 9 bases line up with TRBD1. V was pared by 6 bases and J by 2 bases, with 5 bases of the junction left unmatched. Germline lookup yields CDR1 MNHNY and CDR2 SVGAGI (reference sequence). The CDR3 extends over 14 amino acids. The CDR3 DNA reads TGTGCCAGCAGCCCCCGGACAGGGGCCTACGAGCAGTACTTC. Translating it yields CASSPRTGAYEQYF.

The gene calls are TRBV4-3 and TRBJ1-1; 7 positions agree with TRBD1. Germline V gene data show CDR1 as LGHNA and CDR2 as YSLEER. V was pared by 0 bases and J by 5 bases, with 6 bases of the junction left unmatched. CDR3 size: 15 residues. CDR3 in DNA: TGCGCCAGCAGCCAAGATCAGGAGGGGGCAACTGAAGCTTTCTTT. The encoded protein is CASSQDQEGATEAFF.

The chain joins TRBV13 to TRBJ1-1, with 8 nucleotides matching TRBD1. Germline values: CDR1 PRHDT, CDR2 FYEKMQ (reference sequence). Trimming took 5 bases from V and 3 from J; bases not matched to a gene: 8. This CDR3 is built from 15 residues. CDR3 residues: CASSPPDRGYTEAFF. In DNA, the CDR3 is TGTGCCAGCAGCCCCCCCGACAGGGGCTACACTGAAGCTTTCTTT.

This clone appeared a single time. The genes are TRBV12-5 and TRBJ2-5; 9 bases agree with TRBD2. Germline V CDR1 and CDR2: LGHNT, FRNRAP. The CDR3 is 15 amino acids. V lost 2 bases to trimming and J lost 4 bases; unmatched junction nucleotides: 5. This CDR3 is CASGLWAGGGETQYF. The CDR3 bases are TGTGCTAGTGGTTTGTGGGCGGGAGGGGGAGAGACCCAGTACTTC.

The chain is built from TRBV7-8 and TRBJ2-2, with D hard to call. The CDR3 length is 14 residues. V was pared by 1 base and J by 7 bases, with 10 bases between. CDR1 and CDR2 from the germline V gene are SGHVS and FQNEAQ. The CDR3 loop reads CASSLGISGGELFF. The CDR3 DNA sequence: TGTGCCAGCAGCTTAGGGATTTCGGGCGGGGAGCTGTTTTTT.

The V gene is TRBV7-8, the J gene TRBJ2-1; 12 nucleotides agree with TRBD2. The V gene's germline CDR1 is SGHVS and CDR2 FQNEAQ. The CDR3 is 15 residues long. J was trimmed by 5 bases and V by 5 bases; bases with no gene match: 4. Written as DNA, the CDR3 is TGTGCCAGCAGCCAGACTAGCGGGAGTAACAATGAGCAGTTCTTC. As protein: CASSQTSGSNNEQFF.

This clone was detected many times. This chain uses TRBV13 with TRBJ1-2; maybe TRBD1 (5 bases). This CDR3 has 13 amino acids. Trimming shortened V by 5 bases and J by 7 bases, and 14 bases separated the two germline ends. Per germline, CDR1 PRHDT and CDR2 FYEKMQ (reference sequence). Here the CDR3 reads CASSDGGKAGYTF. CDR3 coding DNA: TGTGCCAGCAGCGACGGGGGGAAGGCTGGCTACACCTTC.

The chain uses TRBV9 and TRBJ2-1, with D tentatively TRBD2 (6 bases). V gave up 0 bases and J gave up 8 bases, with 12 bases separating them. The CDR3 totals 14 residues. CDR1 and CDR2 (germline): SGDLS, YYNGEE. CDR3 bases: TGTGCCAGCAGCGTAGGCGGGGATGGGGATGAGCAGTTCTTC. It is translated as CASSVGGDGDEQFF.

The chain couples TRBV13 to TRBJ2-3; 7 bases agree with TRBD2. Germline V gene data show CDR1 as PRHDT and CDR2 as FYEKMQ (reference sequence). With 6 bases clipped from V and 5 bases from J, the junction kept 5 bases outside the gene matches. CDR3 length: 13 residues. The CDR3 DNA follows: TGTGCCAGCAGTCCGGCTAGCGGAGATACGCAGTATTTT. Protein sequence: CASSPASGDTQYF.